This T cell receptor beta chain emerged from a study of blood T cells in healthy people across ages. Findings and limits, study-wide: Nothing was known about donor CMV status, and this possibly confounded expanded clonotype changes.

Details on this clonotype: Its specificity is unknown.

Sample-barcoded 5' priming and a J-beta primer mix drove a second PCR of about 7 to 12 cycles. Through a template-switch adaptor with 12 random nucleotides, each cDNA molecule received a tag. TCRdb independently ran MiXCR on the 5' RACE reads; one entry per CDR3 protein. The data hold approximately 820,000 distinct CDR3 sequences, with around 42% observed a single time. CDR3 size: 15 residues. The germline V gene encodes CDR1 SGHRS and CDR2 YFSETQ. V shed 4 bases and J shed 2 bases, with 16 bases lying between them. The chain employs TRBV5-1 and TRBJ2-7, with D possibly called TRBD1 or TRBD2 (7 bases each). The receptor comes from a man in his 60s in good health. The sequencing input was blood. CDR3 region: CASSPGGQNPYEQYF. CDR3 nucleotide sequence: TGCGCCAGCAGCCCGGGGGGACAGAACCCCTACGAGCAGTACTTC.